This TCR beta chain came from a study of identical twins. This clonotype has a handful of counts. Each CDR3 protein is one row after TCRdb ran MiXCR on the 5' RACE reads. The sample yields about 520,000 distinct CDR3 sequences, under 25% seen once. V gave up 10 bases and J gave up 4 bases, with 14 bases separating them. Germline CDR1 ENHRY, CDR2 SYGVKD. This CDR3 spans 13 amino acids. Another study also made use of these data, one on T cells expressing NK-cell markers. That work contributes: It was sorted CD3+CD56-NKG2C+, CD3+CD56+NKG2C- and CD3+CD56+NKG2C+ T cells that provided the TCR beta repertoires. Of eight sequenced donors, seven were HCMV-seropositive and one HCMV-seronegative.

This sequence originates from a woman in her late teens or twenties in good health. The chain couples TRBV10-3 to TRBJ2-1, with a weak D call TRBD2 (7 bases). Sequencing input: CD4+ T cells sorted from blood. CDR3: CATRGGAYNEQFF. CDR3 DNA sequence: TGTGCCACCAGAGGGGGGGCGTACAATGAGCAGTTCTTC.